This TCR beta chain was found in a study of memory CD4+ T cells and cytomegalovirus serostatus. The germline gives CDR1 PRHDT, CDR2 FYEKMQ (reference sequence). The CDR3 totals 16 residues. Trimming took off 5 bases at V and 8 bases at J, with 21 bases between the two ends. The sort gate was single viable CD3+CD4+CD8-CD45RO+ cells for memory CD4+ T cells. Repertoires were generated with immunoSEQ multiplex PCR, while TCRdb's copy carries only in-frame clones and drops some. The sample records some 53,000 clones, about 78% being singletons. Source material: memory CD4+ T cells from blood. The clonotype originates from an adult in good health and CMV-seronegative. The chain recombines TRBV13 with TRBJ1-4, with D perhaps TRBD1 (6 bases). CDR3 in amino acids: CASSPYGGGRQEKLFF. CDR3 DNA: TGTGCCAGCAGCCCTTACGGGGGCGGGAGGCAAGAAAAACTGTTTTTT.